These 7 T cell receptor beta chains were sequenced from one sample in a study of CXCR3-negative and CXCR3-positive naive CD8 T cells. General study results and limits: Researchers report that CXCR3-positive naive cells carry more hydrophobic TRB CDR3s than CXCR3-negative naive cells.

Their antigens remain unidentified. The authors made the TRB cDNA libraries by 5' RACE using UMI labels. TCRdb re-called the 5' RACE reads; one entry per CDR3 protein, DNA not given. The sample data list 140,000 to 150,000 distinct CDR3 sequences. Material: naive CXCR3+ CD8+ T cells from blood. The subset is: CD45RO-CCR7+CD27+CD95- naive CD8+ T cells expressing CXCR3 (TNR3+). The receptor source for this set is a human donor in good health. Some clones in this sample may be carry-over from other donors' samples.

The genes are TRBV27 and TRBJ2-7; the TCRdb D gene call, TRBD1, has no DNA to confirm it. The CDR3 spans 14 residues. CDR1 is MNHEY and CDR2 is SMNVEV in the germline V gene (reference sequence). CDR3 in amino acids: CASRVTGVRNEQYF.

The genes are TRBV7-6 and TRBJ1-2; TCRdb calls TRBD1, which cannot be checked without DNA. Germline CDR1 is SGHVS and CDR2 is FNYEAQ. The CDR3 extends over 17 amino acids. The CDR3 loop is CASSSITARGELDGYTF. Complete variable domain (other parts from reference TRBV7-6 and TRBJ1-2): GAGVSQSPRYKVTKRGQDVALRCDPISGHVSLYWYRQALGQGPEFLTYFNYEAQQDKSGLPNDRFSAERPEGSISTLTIQRTEQRDSAMYRCASSSITARGELDGYTFGSGTRLTVV.

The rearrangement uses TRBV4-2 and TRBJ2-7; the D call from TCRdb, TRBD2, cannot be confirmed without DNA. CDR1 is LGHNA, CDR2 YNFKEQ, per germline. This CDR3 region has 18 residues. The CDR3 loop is CASSQDQRPAGTSYEQYF.

The CDR3 spells CASGGYPGYTF. This chain uses TRBV19 with TRBJ1-2; there is no DNA to check the TCRdb D call of TRBD1. The CDR3 consists of 11 residues. Germline V gene sequence: CDR1 LNHDA, CDR2 SQIVND (reference sequence).

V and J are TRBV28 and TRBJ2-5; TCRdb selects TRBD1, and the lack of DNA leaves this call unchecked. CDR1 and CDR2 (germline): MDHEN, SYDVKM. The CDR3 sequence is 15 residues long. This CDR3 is CASSLSDRARETQYF.

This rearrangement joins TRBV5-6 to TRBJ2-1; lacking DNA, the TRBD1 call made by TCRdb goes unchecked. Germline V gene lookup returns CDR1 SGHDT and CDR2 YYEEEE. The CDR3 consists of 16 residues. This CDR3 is CASTSTGTGPYNGQFF.

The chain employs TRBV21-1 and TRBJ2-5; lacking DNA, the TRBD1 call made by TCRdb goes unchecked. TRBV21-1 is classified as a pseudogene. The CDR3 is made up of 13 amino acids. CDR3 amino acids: CASSRGGQETQYF.